One TCR beta chain is described in this entry. Its antigen is unidentified. This sample was taken from a study of shared clonotypes between healthy human individuals. Trimming left V 4 bases short and J 0 bases short, with 13 bases between. The CDR3 is 15 amino acids. CDR1 and CDR2 (germline): LNHDA, SQIVND (reference sequence). Repertoires were generated with immunoSEQ multiplex PCR, while TCRdb's copy carries only in-frame clones and drops some. The repertoire consists of 2 million to 3 million clones, with 93% occurring once and the leading ten covering 0.36%. Caucasian adults living in Nashville, Tennessee, provided all samples. From CD4+ cells came CD45RA+ naive and CD45RA-negative memory subsets. General study results and limits: Clonotypes which were not shared had lower generation probabilities than clonotypes that all four donors shared.

Material for sequencing was naive CD4+ T cells from PBMCs. As for subset: CD45RA+ positively selected. The clonotype was recovered from a man in his late teens or twenties in good health. Some clones in this sample may be carry-over from other donors' samples. V usage is TRBV19 and J usage is TRBJ2-7, with D possibly matching TRBD1 (6 bases). Here the CDR3 reads CASSTDYRDSYEQYF. CDR3 DNA sequence: TGTGCCAGTAGTACCGATTACAGGGACTCCTACGAGCAGTACTTC.